The 4 T cell receptor beta chains given below trace back to one sample, sequenced in a study of shared clonotypes between healthy human individuals. TCRdb's table, derived via immunoSEQ multiplex PCR, lists solely in-frame clones and lacks some. The sample lists roughly 590,000 clones, roughly 96% occurring once. Naive CD8 isolation took CD45RO-negative cells positively selected for CCR7 and excluded terminally differentiated effector memory CD45RA+ cells. The sequenced material came from naive CD8+ T cells sorted from blood. Receptor source: a woman aged 25 to 39 in good health.

The rearrangement links TRBV27 to TRBJ1-5; D gene unclear. V was shortened by 4 bases and J by 2 bases, with 9 bases between the two germline ends. Germline CDR1 and CDR2: MNHEY and SMNVEV (reference sequence). This CDR3 spans 14 amino acids. The CDR3 spells CASSSGIGNQPQHF. The DNA for the CDR3 is TGTGCCAGCAGTTCAGGAATTGGCAATCAGCCCCAGCATTTT.

The J gene is TRBJ2-1, the V gene TRBV6-5; 8 nucleotides line up with TRBD2. The V segment lost 8 bases and the J segment 9 bases; nucleotides outside the gene matches: 6. The CDR3 is 12 residues long. The germline V gene encodes CDR1 MNHEY and CDR2 SVGAGI. This chain's CDR3 is CASGGRPFEQFF. DNA for the CDR3: TGTGCCAGCGGCGGGAGGCCTTTTGAGCAGTTCTTC.

The chain recombines TRBV6-5 with TRBJ1-1, with 7 bases fitting TRBD1. The germline CDR1 and CDR2 sequences are MNHEY and SVGAGI. The CDR3 consists of 15 residues. V shed 5 bases and J 0 bases; nucleotides not matched to a gene: 6. Written as DNA, the CDR3 is TGTGCCAGCAGTCAATGGGGACAGATGAACACTGAAGCTTTCTTT. Translated, it gives CASSQWGQMNTEAFF.

The V gene is TRBV19, the J gene TRBJ1-2; D is undetermined. V lost 6 bases and J lost 5, with 16 bases in between. The CDR3 is made up of 14 amino acids. Germline V CDR1 and CDR2: LNHDA, SQIVND (reference sequence). CDR3 nucleotide sequence: TGTGCCAGTAGCGCCGGGTTCCGCCGGTATGGCTACACCTTC. Translated: CASSAGFRRYGYTF.